The next 5 T cell receptor beta chains were all read from a single sample in a study of CD8 T cells in ankylosing spondylitis. TCRdb processed the 5' RACE reads anew with MiXCR; each CDR3 protein has one entry. There are about 540,000 distinct CDR3 sequences in the sample; roughly 12% occur only once, and 6.8% lies in the top ten. Their antigen targets remain unknown. General observations from the study: A motif in TCR beta, a set of seven to nine highly homologous variants, appeared characteristic of ankylosing spondylitis blood.

What was sequenced was blood, either unsorted or a sorted T cell fraction (not recorded which). These receptors all stem from a male donor with ankylosing spondylitis.

This clonotype was recorded a few times. This chain uses TRBV29-1 with TRBJ2-5; 9 nucleotides agree with TRBD2. The CDR3 extends over 14 amino acids. Germline assignment: CDR1 SQVTM and CDR2 ANQGSEA. V dropped 7 bases and J dropped 4; count of bases not matched to a gene: 10. The CDR3 DNA reads as TGCAGCGCCGCACTGGCGGGAGGGCGAGAGACCCAGTACTTC. Amino acid sequence: CSAALAGGRETQYF.

V is TRBV10-3 and J is TRBJ1-4; 9 bases line up with TRBD1. Germline CDR1 ENHRY, CDR2 SYGVKD. CDR3 length: 13 residues. V trimming: 8 bases; J trimming: 7 bases; junction bases outside the gene matches: 5. Here the CDR3 DNA reads TGTGCCATCGGAACAGGGGGCACTGAAAAACTGTTTTTT. It yields the protein CAIGTGGTEKLFF.

The chain uses TRBV12-3 or TRBV12-4 and TRBJ1-1, with unresolved D. The CDR3 runs to 13 residues. V lost 6 bases and J 0 bases, leaving 8 bases between the germline ends. The CDR3 DNA reads as TGTGCCAGCAGCCGGAGAGTGAACACTGAAGCTTTCTTT. Protein product: CASSRRVNTEAFF.

V and J are TRBV9 and TRBJ2-3; no definite D call. This CDR3 has 14 residues. Trimming cost V 0 bases and J 4 bases, with 9 bases left between them. Germline V gene data show CDR1 as SGDLS and CDR2 as YYNGEE. The CDR3 DNA reads TGTGCCAGCAGCGTAGAAAGGACGGCAGATACGCAGTATTTT. It yields the protein CASSVERTADTQYF.

The genes are TRBV7-2 and TRBJ1-5; D not resolved. The CDR3 covers 13 residues. Trimming stripped 2 bases from V and 4 bases from J, with 6 bases between. Germline CDR1 and CDR2: SGHTA and FQGNSA. CDR3 sequence reads: CASSLWENQPQHF. The CDR3 DNA is TGTGCCAGCAGCTTATGGGAAAATCAGCCCCAGCATTTT. The full variable domain, its missing parts supplied by reference TRBV7-2 and TRBJ1-5, is GAGVSQSPSNKVTEKGKDVELRCDPISGHTALYWYRQSLGQGLEFLIYFQGNSAPDKSGLPSDRFSAERTGGSVSTLTIQRTQQEDSAVYLCASSLWENQPQHFGDGTRLSIL.